This is a list of T cell receptor beta chains from one sample in a study of siplizumab effects on memory and regulatory T cells. Data came from immunoSEQ multiplex PCR; TCRdb stores just in-frame clones and leaves some out. The data contain 4,900 or so clones, 45% to 55% of them singletons. Their antigens remain unidentified. Sequencing was carried out using CFSE-low (dividing) CD8+ T cells sorted from an allogeneic mixed lymphocyte reaction. Receptors were obtained from a human donor in good health; the cells came from an allogeneic mixed lymphocyte reaction. Some clones in this sample may be carry-over from other donors' samples. CDR3s include the opening cysteine and the closing phenylalanine or tryptophan. Each record gives: CDR3 length, clone size, J gene, D gene, V gene, CDR3 protein, CDR3 DNA. The D gene is left open where the match is weak. Expanded clones are given a class, and other clones once, few, many or no size at all.

CDR3 length: 14; clone size: .; J gene: TRBJ2-1; D gene: .; V gene: TRBV5-1; CDR3 protein: CASSYSDSYNEQFF; CDR3 DNA: TGCGCCAGCAGCTACAGCGATTCCTACAATGAGCAGTTCTTC
CDR3 length: 14; clone size: once; J gene: TRBJ1-2; D gene: .; V gene: TRBV25-1; CDR3 protein: CASSEWMTAYGYTF; CDR3 DNA: TGTGCCAGCAGTGAATGGATGACAGCGTATGGCTACACCTTC
CDR3 length: 15; clone size: .; J gene: TRBJ2-7; D gene: TRBD1; V gene: TRBV7-6; CDR3 protein: CASSATGGTSYEQYF; CDR3 DNA: TGTGCCAGCAGCGCAACAGGGGGCACCTCCTACGAGCAGTACTTC
CDR3 length: 13; clone size: few; J gene: TRBJ1-1; D gene: .; V gene: TRBV28; CDR3 protein: CASSLGRNTEAFF; CDR3 DNA: TGTGCCAGCAGTTTAGGGAGGAACACTGAAGCTTTCTTT
CDR3 length: 18; clone size: .; J gene: TRBJ2-7; D gene: .; V gene: TRBV11-2; CDR3 protein: CASSTSGTTATRSYEQYF; CDR3 DNA: TGTGCCAGCAGCACCTCCGGGACGACCGCAACCCGCTCCTACGAGCAGTACTTC
CDR3 length: 16; clone size: few; J gene: TRBJ2-1; D gene: TRBD2; V gene: TRBV5-4; CDR3 protein: CASSYRLAGSYNEQFF; CDR3 DNA: TGTGCCAGCAGTTACCGACTAGCGGGATCTTACAATGAGCAGTTCTTC
CDR3 length: 16; clone size: .; J gene: TRBJ2-5; D gene: .; V gene: TRBV7-3; CDR3 protein: CASSLGIGKAGETQYF; CDR3 DNA: TGTGCCAGCAGCTTAGGGATCGGTAAGGCCGGTGAGACCCAGTACTTC
CDR3 length: 16; clone size: once; J gene: TRBJ2-3; D gene: TRBD2; V gene: TRBV5-4; CDR3 protein: CASSQGLAGVEDTQYF; CDR3 DNA: TGTGCCAGCAGCCAGGGACTAGCGGGAGTAGAAGATACGCAGTATTTT
CDR3 length: 15; clone size: .; J gene: TRBJ1-5; D gene: .; V gene: TRBV4-1; CDR3 protein: CASSQDSGAKLPQHF; CDR3 DNA: TGCGCCAGCAGCCAAGATTCAGGGGCCAAGTTGCCCCAGCATTTT
CDR3 length: 14; clone size: .; J gene: TRBJ2-5; D gene: .; V gene: TRBV27; CDR3 protein: CASSFRRGLETQYF; CDR3 DNA: TGTGCCAGCAGTTTCCGGCGGGGCTTGGAGACCCAGTACTTC
CDR3 length: 11; clone size: .; J gene: TRBJ2-1; D gene: .; V gene: TRBV10-3; CDR3 protein: CAIRNNNEQFF; CDR3 DNA: TGTGCCATCAGAAATAACAATGAGCAGTTCTTC
CDR3 length: 13; clone size: .; J gene: TRBJ1-5; D gene: .; V gene: TRBV13; CDR3 protein: CASSLDRNQPQHF; CDR3 DNA: TGTGCCAGCAGCTTAGACCGAAATCAGCCCCAGCATTTT
CDR3 length: 14; clone size: .; J gene: TRBJ2-1; D gene: TRBD2; V gene: TRBV5-1; CDR3 protein: CASSSLAGYNEQFF; CDR3 DNA: TGCGCCAGCAGCTCTTTAGCGGGATACAATGAGCAGTTCTTC
CDR3 length: 16; clone size: .; J gene: TRBJ1-1; D gene: TRBD1; V gene: TRBV2; CDR3 protein: CASRRDREKPNTEAFF; CDR3 DNA: TGTGCCAGCAGAAGGGACAGGGAGAAGCCGAACACTGAAGCTTTCTTT
CDR3 length: 17; clone size: .; J gene: TRBJ2-7; D gene: TRBD1; V gene: TRBV7-9; CDR3 protein: CASSPQTGQGPFYEQYF; CDR3 DNA: TGTGCCAGCAGCCCTCAAACCGGACAGGGACCTTTCTACGAGCAGTACTTC
CDR3 length: 14; clone size: .; J gene: TRBJ2-5; D gene: TRBD2; V gene: TRBV13; CDR3 protein: CASSLGLDGETQYF; CDR3 DNA: TGTGCCAGCAGCCTCGGACTAGATGGGGAGACCCAGTACTTC
CDR3 length: 14; clone size: few; J gene: TRBJ1-5; D gene: .; V gene: TRBV28; CDR3 protein: CASSFSGGPQPQHF; CDR3 DNA: TGTGCCAGCAGTTTCTCTGGCGGGCCTCAGCCCCAGCATTTT
CDR3 length: 16; clone size: .; J gene: TRBJ2-7; D gene: .; V gene: TRBV27; CDR3 protein: CASSLSSGTVSYEQYF; CDR3 DNA: TGTGCCAGCAGTTTATCCTCGGGGACGGTTTCCTACGAGCAGTACTTC
CDR3 length: 13; clone size: .; J gene: TRBJ1-5; D gene: .; V gene: TRBV18; CDR3 protein: CASSSSYNQPQHF; CDR3 DNA: TGTGCCAGCTCATCTAGTTACAATCAGCCCCAGCATTTT
CDR3 length: 15; clone size: .; J gene: TRBJ2-1; D gene: TRBD2; V gene: TRBV27; CDR3 protein: CASSLGTSGYNEQFF; CDR3 DNA: TGTGCCAGCAGTTTAGGGACTAGCGGATACAATGAGCAGTTCTTC
CDR3 length: 16; clone size: medium-sized; J gene: TRBJ2-7; D gene: .; V gene: TRBV4-1; CDR3 protein: CASSLPYPAGPYEQYF; CDR3 DNA: TGCGCCAGCAGCCTACCCTACCCGGCGGGACCCTACGAGCAGTACTTC
CDR3 length: 14; clone size: .; J gene: TRBJ2-1; D gene: .; V gene: TRBV7-2; CDR3 protein: CASSQDPTYNEQFF; CDR3 DNA: TGTGCCAGCAGCCAGGACCCAACCTACAATGAGCAGTTCTTC
CDR3 length: 15; clone size: .; J gene: TRBJ1-1; D gene: .; V gene: TRBV4-1; CDR3 protein: CASRQDIRGGTEAFF; CDR3 DNA: TGCGCCAGCAGACAAGATATCAGGGGCGGCACTGAAGCTTTCTTT
CDR3 length: 19; clone size: few; J gene: TRBJ2-1; D gene: TRBD1; V gene: TRBV7-6; CDR3 protein: CASSIPSSTGESSYNEQFF; CDR3 DNA: TGTGCCAGCAGCATTCCGTCATCTACAGGGGAGAGCTCCTACAATGAGCAGTTCTTC
CDR3 length: 11; clone size: few; J gene: TRBJ1-1; D gene: .; V gene: TRBV10-2; CDR3 protein: CASREDAGAFF; CDR3 DNA: TGCGCCAGCAGGGAAGACGCGGGAGCTTTCTTT